A selection of T cell receptor beta chains follows, all from one sample in a study of T cell responses to AZD1222 COVID-19 vaccine. Assay: immunoSEQ multiplex PCR; the TCRdb copy retains only in-frame clones and omits some. The table shows 120,000 to 150,000 clones, with roughly 93% occurring only once. Specimen: peripheral blood, collected 28 days after the second AZD1222 dose. The receptors were gathered from an adult who received the AZD1222 COVID-19 vaccine. Each CDR3 is given with its conserved first and last residue. The D gene is left open where the match is weak. Clone size is not always given. Where it is, it says once, few, many or a class for expanded clones.

V	size	D	J	CDR3	DNA
TRBV2	-	-	TRBJ1-1	CASSDDLNTEAFF	TGTGCCAGCAGTGACGACCTGAACACTGAAGCTTTCTTT
TRBV30	-	-	TRBJ1-5	CAWGTGTSHQPQHF	TGTGCCTGGGGAACCGGGACAAGCCATCAGCCCCAGCATTTT
TRBV27	-	-	TRBJ2-1	CASSLVPESSYNEQFF	TGTGCCAGCAGTTTAGTTCCCGAAAGCTCCTACAATGAGCAGTTCTTC
TRBV6-6	-	TRBD2	TRBJ2-1	CASSLAGDNEQFF	TGTGCCAGCAGTCTAGCGGGAGACAATGAGCAGTTCTTC
TRBV6-5	-	TRBD1	TRBJ1-2	CASKPPDREYGYTF	TGTGCCAGCAAACCTCCGGACAGGGAGTATGGCTACACCTTC
TRBV3-1/TRBV3-2	few	-	TRBJ1-6	CASSLDKNSPLHF	TGTGCCAGCAGCCTGGATAAGAATTCACCCCTCCACTTT
TRBV13	-	TRBD2	TRBJ2-7	CASSLLREGLSYEQYF	TGTGCCAGCAGCTTACTGCGGGAGGGCCTTTCCTACGAGCAGTACTTC
TRBV4-2	once	TRBD1	TRBJ1-3	CASSQDGNDRVTIYF	TGTGCCAGCAGCCAAGATGGAAACGACAGGGTAACCATATATTTT
TRBV27	-	TRBD1	TRBJ1-5	CASSLRQGDQPQHF	TGTGCCAGCAGTTTACGACAGGGGGATCAGCCCCAGCATTTT
TRBV29-1	-	TRBD1	TRBJ1-2	CSVGGGRQGHVSSGYTF	TGCAGCGTTGGGGGGGGACGACAGGGGCACGTTTCTTCGGGCTACACCTTC
TRBV10-3	-	-	TRBJ1-2	CATRGSEDGYTF	TGTGCCACCAGAGGGTCCGAGGATGGCTACACCTTC
TRBV6-1	-	-	TRBJ1-2	CASSDLGYGYTF	TGTGCCAGCAGTGACCTAGGGTATGGCTACACCTTC
TRBV3-1/TRBV3-2	-	-	TRBJ2-1	CASSPYVSYNEQFF	TGTGCCAGCAGCCCGTACGTCTCCTACAATGAGCAGTTCTTC